This is a list of T cell receptor beta chains from one sample in a study of tumor-infiltrating lymphocytes in oesophageal squamous cell carcinoma. In TCRdb, the PCR reads were re-called with MiXCR into one record per CDR3 protein. The table records 15,000 to 20,000 distinct CDR3 sequences, around half of them present only once. Source material: esophageal tumor tissue. These receptors all come from a male donor with esophageal squamous cell carcinoma. The CDR3 runs from the conserved cysteine through the conserved F or W. Size is omitted from some rows. Given values are once, few, many or a class for expanded clones.

j_gene	abundance	v_gene	CDR3aa
.	few	TRBV7-8	CASSPPRGSGRIDEQFF
TRBJ2-3	.	TRBV7-2	CASSLSHNSDTQYF
TRBJ2-1	few	TRBV7-8	CASSLLAGNYNEQFF
.	.	TRBV12-3/TRBV12-4	CASTRRGRGVEQYF
TRBJ2-5	.	TRBV7-3	CASSLSAGAPPYF
TRBJ1-1	.	TRBV6-1	CASSYGQNTEAFF
TRBJ2-1	.	TRBV7-6	CASSAGADSYNEQFF
TRBJ2-3	few	TRBV7-2	CASSPQLIWGELADTQYF
TRBJ2-1	medium-sized	TRBV6-1	CASSWLAGGGDEQFF
TRBJ2-7	.	TRBV28	CASREGGDNSSLHF